The clone carrying this TCR beta chain was detected ten times or more. No antigen is known for it. The CDR3 loop spans 14 amino acids. The V end lost 2 bases, the J end lost 3 bases, and 7 bases lay between the germline ends. Germline V CDR1 and CDR2: SGHTA, FQGTGA. Relying on iRepertoire HTBI primers and Arm-PCR of CDR3 regions, the team built TCR beta libraries. Each CDR3 protein is one row after TCRdb ran MiXCR on the multiplex PCR reads. The table lists about 460,000 distinct CDR3 sequences, approximately 14% of them singletons. Time point given: newly diagnosed GD, antithyroid drugs for less than 3 months. Preparation of the TCR library used RNA extracted from PBMCs. The sample comes from a study of regulatory T cells in long-lasting Graves disease. Study as a whole: Graves' patients who were just diagnosed had used antithyroid drugs for under 3 months.

The study's findings and limits: Persistent disease was characterized by preferential usage of TRBV28, TRBJ1-2 and TRBJ2-5. Persistent Graves' patients showed less TCR diversity than newly diagnosed ones.

Another study also made use of these data, one on T cells in Graves' hyperthyroidism and ophthalmopathy. This second report adds: With a duration under 2 months, the hyperthyroidism was newly diagnosed in patients aged 18 to 65.

This chain connects TRBV7-3 to TRBJ2-2; D unclear. The TCR originated in a woman between 50 and 59 years old with Graves disease. The sequencing used peripheral blood mononuclear cells (PBMCs), collected at new diagnosis, from a patient treated with antithyroid drugs. The CDR3 nucleotides are TGTGCCAGCAGCTTAGGCCGCGACACCGGGGAGCTGTTTTTT. This encodes CASSLGRDTGELFF.